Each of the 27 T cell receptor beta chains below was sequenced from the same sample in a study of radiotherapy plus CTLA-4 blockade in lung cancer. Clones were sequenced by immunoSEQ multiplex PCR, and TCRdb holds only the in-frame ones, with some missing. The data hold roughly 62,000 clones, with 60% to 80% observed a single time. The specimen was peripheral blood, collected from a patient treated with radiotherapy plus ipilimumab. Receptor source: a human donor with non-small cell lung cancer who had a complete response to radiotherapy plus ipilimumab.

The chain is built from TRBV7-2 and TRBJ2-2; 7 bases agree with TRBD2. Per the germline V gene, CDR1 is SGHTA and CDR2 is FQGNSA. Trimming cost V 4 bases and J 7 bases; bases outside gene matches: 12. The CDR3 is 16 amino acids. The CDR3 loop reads CASSYTQLAGVGELFF. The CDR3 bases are TGTGCCAGCAGCTACACCCAATTAGCGGGCGTCGGGGAGCTGTTTTTT. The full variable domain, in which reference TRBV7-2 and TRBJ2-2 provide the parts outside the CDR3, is GAGVSQSPSNKVTEKGKDVELRCDPISGHTALYWYRQSLGQGLEFLIYFQGNSAPDKSGLPSDRFSAERTGGSVSTLTIQRTQQEDSAVYLCASSYTQLAGVGELFFGEGSRLTVL.

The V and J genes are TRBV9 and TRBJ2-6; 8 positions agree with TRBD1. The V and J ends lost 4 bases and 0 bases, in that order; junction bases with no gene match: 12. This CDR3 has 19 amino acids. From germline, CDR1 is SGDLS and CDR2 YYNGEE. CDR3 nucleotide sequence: TGTGCCAGCAGCCGACCCGGGACAGGCTTGTTCTCTGGGGCCAACGTCCTGACTTTC. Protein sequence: CASSRPGTGLFSGANVLTF.

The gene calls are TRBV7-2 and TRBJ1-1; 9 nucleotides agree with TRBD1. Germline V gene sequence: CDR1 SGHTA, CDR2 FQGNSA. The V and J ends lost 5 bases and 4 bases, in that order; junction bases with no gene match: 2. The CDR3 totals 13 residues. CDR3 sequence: CASSRDRATEAFF. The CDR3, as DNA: TGTGCCAGCAGCCGGGACAGGGCCACTGAAGCTTTCTTT.

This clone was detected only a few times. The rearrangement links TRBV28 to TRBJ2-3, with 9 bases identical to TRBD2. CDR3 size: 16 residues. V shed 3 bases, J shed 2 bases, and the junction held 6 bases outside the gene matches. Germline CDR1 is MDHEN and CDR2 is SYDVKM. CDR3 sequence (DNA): TGTGCCAGCAGTTTTTCCCTAGCGGGAAACACAGATACGCAGTATTTT. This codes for CASSFSLAGNTDTQYF.

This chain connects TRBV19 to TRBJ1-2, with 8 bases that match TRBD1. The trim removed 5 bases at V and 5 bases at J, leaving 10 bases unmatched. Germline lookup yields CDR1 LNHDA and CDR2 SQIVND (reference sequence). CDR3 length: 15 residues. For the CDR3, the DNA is TGTGCCAGTAGTCCTACTGAGGGACAGGCATATGGCTACACCTTC. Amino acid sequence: CASSPTEGQAYGYTF. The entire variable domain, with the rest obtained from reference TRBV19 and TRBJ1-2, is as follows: DGGITQSPKYLFRKEGQNVTLSCEQNLNHDAMYWYRQDPGQGLRLIYYSQIVNDFQKGDIAEGYSVSREKKESFPLTVTSAQKNPTAFYLCASSPTEGQAYGYTFGSGTRLTVV.

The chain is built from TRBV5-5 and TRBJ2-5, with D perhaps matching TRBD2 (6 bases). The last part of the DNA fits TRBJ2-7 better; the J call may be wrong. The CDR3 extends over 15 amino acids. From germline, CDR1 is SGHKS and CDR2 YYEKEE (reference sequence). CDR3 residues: CASSLVGGSINEQYF. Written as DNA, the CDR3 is TGTGCCAGCAGCTTGGTTGGAGGGAGTATCAACGAGCAGTACTTC.

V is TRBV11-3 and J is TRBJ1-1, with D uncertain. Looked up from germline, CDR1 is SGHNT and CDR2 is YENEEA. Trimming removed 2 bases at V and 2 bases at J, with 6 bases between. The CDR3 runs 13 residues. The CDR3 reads CASSLQENTEAFF. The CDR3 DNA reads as TGTGCCAGCAGCTTACAGGAAAACACTGAAGCTTTCTTT.

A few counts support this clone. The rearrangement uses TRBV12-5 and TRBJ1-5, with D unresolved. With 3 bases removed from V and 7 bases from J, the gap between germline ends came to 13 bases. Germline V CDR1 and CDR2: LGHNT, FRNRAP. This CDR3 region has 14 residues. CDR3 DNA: TGTGCTAGTGGTTTCTCGCGGAATGTACAGCCCCAGCATTTT. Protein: CASGFSRNVQPQHF.

The CDR3 region is CASGPWEDRGLQPQHF. The CDR3 nucleotides read TGTGCCAGCGGTCCATGGGAGGACAGGGGGCTTCAGCCCCAGCATTTT. V gene TRBV28 combines with J gene TRBJ1-5; 11 positions agree with TRBD1. This CDR3 has 16 residues. V was clipped by 8 bases and J by 6 bases; unmatched bases: 12. Germline V lookup: CDR1 MDHEN, CDR2 SYDVKM.

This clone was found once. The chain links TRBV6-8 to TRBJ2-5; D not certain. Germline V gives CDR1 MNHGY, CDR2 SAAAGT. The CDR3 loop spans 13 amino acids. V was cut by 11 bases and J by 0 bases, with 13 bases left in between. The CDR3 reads CAEVQSYQETQYF. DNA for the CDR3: TGTGCCGAGGTTCAATCATACCAAGAGACCCAGTACTTC.

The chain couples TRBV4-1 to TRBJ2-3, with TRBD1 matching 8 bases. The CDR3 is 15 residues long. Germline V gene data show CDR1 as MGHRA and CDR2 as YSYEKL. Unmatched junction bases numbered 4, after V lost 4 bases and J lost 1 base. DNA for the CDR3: TGCGCCAGCAGCCCGGGGACAGGCCGCACAGATACGCAGTATTTT. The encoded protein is CASSPGTGRTDTQYF.

Here the CDR3 reads CASSLLKVAVSYNEQFF. CDR3 coding DNA: TGTGCCAGCAGCCTCCTCAAGGTAGCGGTGTCCTACAATGAGCAGTTCTTC. The chain couples TRBV7-9 to TRBJ2-1; a weak D match, TRBD2 (6 bases). The CDR3 consists of 17 residues. CDR1 SEHNR and CDR2 FQNEAQ come from the germline V gene (reference sequence). V dropped 5 bases and J dropped 1 base, with 18 bases sitting between them.

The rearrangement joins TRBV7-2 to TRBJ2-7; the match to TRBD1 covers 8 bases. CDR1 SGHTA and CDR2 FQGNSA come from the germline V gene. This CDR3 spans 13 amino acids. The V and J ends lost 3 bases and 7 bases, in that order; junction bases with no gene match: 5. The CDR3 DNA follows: TGTGCCAGCAGCTTTGGAACAGGGGGGGAGCAGTACTTC. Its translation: CASSFGTGGEQYF.

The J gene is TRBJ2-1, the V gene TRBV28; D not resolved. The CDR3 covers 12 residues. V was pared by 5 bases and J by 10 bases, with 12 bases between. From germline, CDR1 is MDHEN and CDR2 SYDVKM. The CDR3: CASSTGPIEQFF. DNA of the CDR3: TGTGCCAGCAGTACGGGTCCAATAGAGCAGTTCTTC. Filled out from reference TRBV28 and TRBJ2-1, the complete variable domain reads DVKVTQSSRYLVKRTGEKVFLECVQDMDHENMFWYRQDPGLGLRLIYFSYDVKMKEKGDIPEGYSVSREKKERFSLILESASTNQTSMYLCASSTGPIEQFFGPGTRLTVL.

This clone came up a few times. The DNA of the CDR3 is TGTGCCAGCAGCTTGGGAGACAGGGGCACCGGGGAGCTGTTTTTT. It is translated as CASSLGDRGTGELFF. V and J are TRBV7-3 and TRBJ2-2, with TRBD1 matching over 8 bases. CDR1 is SGHTA and CDR2 is FQGTGA in the germline V gene. Trimming removed 3 bases from V and 4 bases from J; junction bases left unmatched: 4. This CDR3 has 15 residues.

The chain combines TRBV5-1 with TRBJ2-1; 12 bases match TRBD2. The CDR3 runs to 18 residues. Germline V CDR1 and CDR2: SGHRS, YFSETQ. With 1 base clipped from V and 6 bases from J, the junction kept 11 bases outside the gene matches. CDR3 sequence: CASSLMATSGGRGNEQFF. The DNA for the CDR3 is TGCGCCAGCAGCTTGATGGCGACTAGCGGGGGCCGAGGCAATGAGCAGTTCTTC.

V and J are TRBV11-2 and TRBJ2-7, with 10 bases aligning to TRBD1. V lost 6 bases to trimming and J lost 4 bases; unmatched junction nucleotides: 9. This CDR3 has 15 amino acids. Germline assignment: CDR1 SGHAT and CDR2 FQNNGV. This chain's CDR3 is CASRPKRTGGYEQYF. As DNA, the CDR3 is TGTGCCAGCAGACCTAAGAGGACAGGGGGGTACGAGCAGTACTTC.

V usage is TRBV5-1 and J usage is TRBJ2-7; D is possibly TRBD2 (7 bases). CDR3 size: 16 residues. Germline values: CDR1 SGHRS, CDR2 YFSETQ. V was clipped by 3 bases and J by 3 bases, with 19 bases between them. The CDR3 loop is CASSSRTGRDGYEQYF. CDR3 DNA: TGCGCCAGCAGCTCTCGCACAGGGAGGGACGGCTACGAGCAGTACTTC.

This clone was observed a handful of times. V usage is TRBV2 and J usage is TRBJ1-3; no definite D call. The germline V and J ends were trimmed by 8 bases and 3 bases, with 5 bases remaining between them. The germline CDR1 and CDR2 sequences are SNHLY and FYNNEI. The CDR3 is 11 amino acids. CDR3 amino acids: CASRGGNTIYF. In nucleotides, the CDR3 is TGTGCCAGCCGAGGTGGAAACACCATATATTTT. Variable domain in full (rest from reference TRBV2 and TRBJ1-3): EPEVTQTPSHQVTQMGQEVILRCVPISNHLYFYWYRQILGQKVEFLVSFYNNEISEKSEIFDDQFSVERPDGSNFTLKIRSTKLEDSAMYFCASRGGNTIYFGEGSWLTVV.

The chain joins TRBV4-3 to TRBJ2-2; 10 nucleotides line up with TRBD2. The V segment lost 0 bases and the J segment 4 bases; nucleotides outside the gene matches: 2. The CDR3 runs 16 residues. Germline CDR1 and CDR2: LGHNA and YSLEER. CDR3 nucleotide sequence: TGCGCCAGCAGCCAAGAAAGCGGGGGGGCCACCGGGGAGCTGTTTTTT. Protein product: CASSQESGGATGELFF.

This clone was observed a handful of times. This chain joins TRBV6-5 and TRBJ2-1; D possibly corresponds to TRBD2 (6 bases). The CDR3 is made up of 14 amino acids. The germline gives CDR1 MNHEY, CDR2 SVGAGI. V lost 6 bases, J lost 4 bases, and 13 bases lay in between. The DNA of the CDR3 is TGTGCCAGCAGACCCGGGACTTCTTACAATGAGCAGTTCTTC. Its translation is CASRPGTSYNEQFF.

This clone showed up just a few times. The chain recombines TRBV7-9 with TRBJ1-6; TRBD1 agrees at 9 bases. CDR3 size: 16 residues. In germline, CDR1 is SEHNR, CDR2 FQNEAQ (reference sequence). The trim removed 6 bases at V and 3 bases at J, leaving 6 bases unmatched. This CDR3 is CASSKGQGFYNSPLHF. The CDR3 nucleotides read TGTGCCAGCAGTAAGGGACAGGGATTCTATAATTCACCCCTCCACTTT.

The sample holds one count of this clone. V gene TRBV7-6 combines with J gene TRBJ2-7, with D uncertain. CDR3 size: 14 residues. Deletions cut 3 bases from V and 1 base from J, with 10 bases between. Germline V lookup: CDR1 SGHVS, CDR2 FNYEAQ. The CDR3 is CASSLTEYSYEQYF. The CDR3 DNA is TGTGCCAGCAGCTTGACTGAGTATTCCTACGAGCAGTACTTC. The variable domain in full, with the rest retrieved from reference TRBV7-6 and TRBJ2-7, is GAGVSQSPRYKVTKRGQDVALRCDPISGHVSLYWYRQALGQGPEFLTYFNYEAQQDKSGLPNDRFSAERPEGSISTLTIQRTEQRDSAMYRCASSLTEYSYEQYFGPGTRLTVT.

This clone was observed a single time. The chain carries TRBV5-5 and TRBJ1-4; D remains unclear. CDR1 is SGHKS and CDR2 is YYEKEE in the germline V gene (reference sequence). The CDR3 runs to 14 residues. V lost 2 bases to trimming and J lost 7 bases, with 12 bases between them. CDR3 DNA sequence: TGTGCCAGCAGCTTTGGGCCCCGGGGTGAAAAACTGTTTTTT. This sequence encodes CASSFGPRGEKLFF. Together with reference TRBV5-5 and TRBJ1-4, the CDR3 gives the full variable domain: DAGVTQSPTHLIKTRGQQVTLRCSPISGHKSVSWYQQVLGQGPQFIFQYYEKEERGRGNFPDRFSARQFPNYSSELNVNALLLGDSALYLCASSFGPRGEKLFFGSGTQLSVL.

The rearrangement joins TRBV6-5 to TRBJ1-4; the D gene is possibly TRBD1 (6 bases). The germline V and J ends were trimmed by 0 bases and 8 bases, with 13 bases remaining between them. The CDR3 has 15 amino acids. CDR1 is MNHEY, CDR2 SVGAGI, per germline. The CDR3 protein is CASSYSGGGREKLFF. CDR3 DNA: TGTGCCAGCAGTTACTCAGGGGGGGGACGGGAAAAACTGTTTTTT.

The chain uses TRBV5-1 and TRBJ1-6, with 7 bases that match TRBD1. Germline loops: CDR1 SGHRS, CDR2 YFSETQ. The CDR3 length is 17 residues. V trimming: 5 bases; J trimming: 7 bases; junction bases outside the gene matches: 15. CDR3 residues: CASRLALGTGENSPLHF. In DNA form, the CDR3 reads TGCGCCAGCAGACTGGCATTGGGAACAGGGGAAAATTCACCCCTCCACTTT.

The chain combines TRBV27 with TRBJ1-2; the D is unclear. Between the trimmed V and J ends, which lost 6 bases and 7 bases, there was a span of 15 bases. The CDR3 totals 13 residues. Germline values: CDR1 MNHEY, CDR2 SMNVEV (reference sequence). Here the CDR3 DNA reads TGTGCCAGCAGCATAGGGAGTGCTAGTGGCTACACCTTC. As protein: CASSIGSASGYTF.